The present T cell receptor beta chain was sequenced within a study of T cell responses to AZD1222 COVID-19 vaccine (dated by TCRdb to the early 2020s). In terms of the full investigation: TCR sequencing was performed for approximately 240 trial participants, of whom about 200 were given two doses of AZD1222 and around 25 were given two doses of MenACWY control vaccine. Enrollment into the trials was organized by age into subgroups of 18-55, 56-69 and 70-plus years, and those subgroups contained approximately 160, 26 and 62 TCR-sequenced participants, respectively.

To note about this clone: The antigen this receptor binds is unknown. No quality values exist for individual bases; no much larger clone is one base distant.

From its cysteine to its phenylalanine, the CDR3 spans 11 amino acids. Only CDR3 DNA remains: 33 bases, in frame from the first base. The V end loses 1 base and the J end loses 8 bases, and a stretch of 5 bases separates them. CDR1 and CDR2 are read off the germline V gene (reference sequence) as DFQATT and SNEGSKA. According to the study, the label for this sample's time point signals: about 28 days (+/-7) after the second vaccine dose. AZD1222 recipients given second doses at about 4 weeks or at about 12 weeks were pooled, since spike-specific TCR depth and breadth were not found to differ between the two schedules. Vaccinee samples were obtained from the UK trials COV001 and COV002, which included a single-blind randomized controlled phase 2/3 trial of AZD1222 (ChAdOx1 nCoV-19) in healthy adults. For TCRbeta chain sequencing, PBMC samples were collected from trial participants at day 0 and at day 28 after the second dose.

The CDR3 regions of human TCRbeta chains were analyzed by immunosequencing. Under the source paper's analysis protocol: Repertoire TCRs were matched against a reference library of SARS-CoV-2-specific TCRs generated with the MIRA antigen-specificity platform. Breadth was defined as the fraction of unique TCRs that were SARS-CoV-2-associated, and depth was defined as the fraction of total T cells that were SARS-CoV-2-associated. Using the MIRA data, each spike-specific TCR was mapped to the spike region that the TCR reacts to and placed in a CD4 or CD8 class. Log10-transformed breadth and depth values were compared by one-way ANOVA with Sidak's multiple comparisons tests. Drawn from immuneACCESS, this table holds only the in-frame rearrangements with V and J called that TCRdb kept. Clones are partly lost; checked studies trace under half to an unresolved V gene and leave the rest unexplained. Clone size and V and J calls were adopted from that table, with D and trimming inferred from the DNA. Counted in this sample were some 52,000 clones; 80% to 90% of them appeared once. The ten largest clonotypes hold approximately 2.6% of the sample.

What the work shows at the level of the full study, not this receptor alone: CD4 TCRs associated with the vaccine covered the entire spike protein, and the dominant responses were in regions 160-218 and 743-854. A significant rise in spike-specific TCR breadth and depth was observed after two AZD1222 doses relative to day 0 and relative to MenACWY recipients. Conclusions about previously exposed vaccinees were limited because only six or seven AZD1222 recipients were SARS-CoV-2 seropositive at baseline. In the small 56-69-year group, the increase in depth fell short of significance, most likely because of low power. Because no day 14 peak-response samples were available, the repertoires could be characterized only after the peak T cell response. Reportedly, almost half of the unique spike-specific TCRs recognized epitopes lying outside the regions that are mutated in the B.1.351 and B.1.1.7 variants. Participants were mostly white British, with more females than males. The authors suggested clonal diversity may have been underestimated.

The sequenced sample was peripheral blood, obtained 28 days after the second AZD1222 dose. The sequence was obtained from an adult who received the AZD1222 COVID-19 vaccine. The rearrangement joined TRBV20-1 to TRBJ2-2; no D gene can be assigned with confidence. CDR3 sequence: CSARAPGELFF. The nucleotide sequence reads as follows: TGCAGTGCTAGAGCCCCAGGGGAGCTGTTTTTT.